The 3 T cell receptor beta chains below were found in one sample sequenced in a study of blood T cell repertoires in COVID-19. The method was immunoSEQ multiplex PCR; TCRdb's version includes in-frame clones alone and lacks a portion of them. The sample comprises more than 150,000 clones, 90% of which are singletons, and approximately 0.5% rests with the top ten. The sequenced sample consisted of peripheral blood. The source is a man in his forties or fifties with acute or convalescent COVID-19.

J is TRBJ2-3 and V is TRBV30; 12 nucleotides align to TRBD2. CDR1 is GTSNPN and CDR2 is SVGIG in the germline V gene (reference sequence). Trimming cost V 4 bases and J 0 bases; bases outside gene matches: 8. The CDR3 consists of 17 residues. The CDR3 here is CAWTQTSGGTSTDTQYF. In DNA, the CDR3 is TGTGCCTGGACGCAGACTAGCGGGGGAACCAGCACAGATACGCAGTATTTT.

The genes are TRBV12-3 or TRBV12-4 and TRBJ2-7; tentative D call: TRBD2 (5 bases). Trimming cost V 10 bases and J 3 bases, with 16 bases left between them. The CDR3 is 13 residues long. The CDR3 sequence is CATNYEGRYEQYV. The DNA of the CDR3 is TGTGCCACCAATTACGAGGGCCGCTACGAGCAGTACGTC.

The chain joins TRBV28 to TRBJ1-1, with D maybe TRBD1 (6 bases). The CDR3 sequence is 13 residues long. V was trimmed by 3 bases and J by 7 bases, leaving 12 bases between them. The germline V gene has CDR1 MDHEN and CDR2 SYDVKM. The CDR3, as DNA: TGTGCCAGCAGTTTCTCGGACAGAGATGAAGCTTTCTTT. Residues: CASSFSDRDEAFF.